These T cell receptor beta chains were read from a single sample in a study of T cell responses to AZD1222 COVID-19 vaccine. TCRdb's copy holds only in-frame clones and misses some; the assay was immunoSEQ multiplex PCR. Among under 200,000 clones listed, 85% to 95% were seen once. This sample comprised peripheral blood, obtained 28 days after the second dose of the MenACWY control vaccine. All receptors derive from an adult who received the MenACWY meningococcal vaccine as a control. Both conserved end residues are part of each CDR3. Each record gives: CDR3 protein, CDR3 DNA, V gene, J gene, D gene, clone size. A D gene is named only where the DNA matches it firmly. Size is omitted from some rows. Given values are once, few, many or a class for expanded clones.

CDR3: CASRLGTGLYGYTF
DNA: TGTGCCAGTAGACTCGGGACAGGGCTCTATGGCTACACCTTC
V: TRBV19
J: TRBJ1-2
D: TRBD1
size: NA

CDR3: CAITQGSGDTQYF
DNA: TGTGCCATCACCCAGGGTTCCGGAGATACGCAGTATTTT
V: TRBV10-3
J: TRBJ2-3
D: NA
size: NA

CDR3: CASSLTGTGWGEQYF
DNA: TGTGCCAGCAGCTTAACCGGGACAGGGTGGGGCGAGCAGTACTTC
V: TRBV27
J: TRBJ2-7
D: TRBD1
size: NA

CDR3: CASGEWEGNQPQHF
DNA: TGCGCCAGCGGGGAGTGGGAGGGCAATCAGCCCCAGCATTTT
V: TRBV10-1
J: TRBJ1-5
D: NA
size: NA

CDR3: CASSLPQAGPSHNEQFF
DNA: TGTGCCAGCAGTTTACCGCAAGCGGGCCCCTCCCACAATGAGCAGTTCTTC
V: TRBV27
J: TRBJ2-1
D: NA
size: NA

CDR3: CAIGPDSSYEQYF
DNA: TGTGCCATTGGCCCGGATAGCTCCTACGAGCAGTACTTC
V: TRBV10-3
J: TRBJ2-7
D: NA
size: NA

CDR3: CASSLSGTAYNSPLHF
DNA: TGTGCCAGCTCACTATCAGGGACAGCGTATAATTCACCCCTCCACTTT
V: TRBV18
J: TRBJ1-6
D: TRBD1
size: NA

CDR3: CASSRGGNSYEQYF
DNA: TGTGCCAGTAGTAGGGGGGGCAACTCCTACGAGCAGTACTTC
V: TRBV19
J: TRBJ2-7
D: NA
size: NA

CDR3: CASSRGLGGTDTQYF
DNA: TGTGCCAGCAGCCGGGGACTAGGGGGCACAGATACGCAGTATTTT
V: TRBV5-6
J: TRBJ2-3
D: TRBD2
size: NA

CDR3: CASSLRTGNNSPLHF
DNA: TGCGCCAGCAGCTTGCGTACGGGGAATAATTCACCCCTCCACTTT
V: TRBV5-1
J: TRBJ1-6
D: NA
size: NA

CDR3: CASSLLRSSYNEQFF
DNA: TGTGCCAGCAGCTTACTCAGAAGCTCCTACAATGAGCAGTTCTTC
V: TRBV7-6
J: TRBJ2-1
D: NA
size: NA

CDR3: CASRTEINQPQHF
DNA: TGTGCCAGCCGAACAGAAATCAATCAGCCCCAGCATTTT
V: TRBV2
J: TRBJ1-5
D: NA
size: once

CDR3: CASSDPSGRIEQYF
DNA: TGTGCCAGCAGTGACCCTAGCGGGAGAATCGAGCAGTACTTC
V: TRBV6-1
J: TRBJ2-7
D: TRBD2
size: NA

CDR3: CASSSGSYNEQFF
DNA: TGTGCCAGCAGCTCCGGTTCCTACAATGAGCAGTTCTTC
V: TRBV11-1
J: TRBJ2-1
D: NA
size: NA

CDR3: CARSLRTSGRMSNEQFF
DNA: TGTGCCAGAAGCCTTCGGACTAGCGGGAGAATGTCCAATGAGCAGTTCTTC
V: TRBV5-3
J: TRBJ2-1
D: TRBD2
size: NA

CDR3: CASSREDRGAYEQYF
DNA: TGCGCCAGCAGCCGAGAAGACAGGGGAGCCTACGAGCAGTACTTC
V: TRBV4-1
J: TRBJ2-7
D: TRBD1
size: NA

CDR3: CASSNSGDSGNTIYF
DNA: TGTGCCAGTAGCAATAGCGGTGACTCTGGAAACACCATATATTTT
V: TRBV19
J: TRBJ1-3
D: NA
size: NA

CDR3: CASSQEHFYGYTF
DNA: TGTGCCAGCAGCCAAGAACATTTCTATGGCTACACCTTC
V: TRBV4-2
J: TRBJ1-2
D: NA
size: NA

CDR3: CASRPFIAQETQYF
DNA: TGTGCCAGCAGACCCTTTATTGCCCAAGAGACCCAGTACTTC
V: TRBV27
J: TRBJ2-5
D: NA
size: once

CDR3: CASQPRSGSGNTIYF
DNA: TGCGCCAGCCAACCACGATCGGGATCTGGAAACACCATATATTTT
V: TRBV5-1
J: TRBJ1-3
D: NA
size: NA

CDR3: CASSVQAGDYGYTF
DNA: TGCGCCAGCAGCGTCCAAGCCGGGGATTATGGCTACACCTTC
V: TRBV5-1
J: TRBJ1-2
D: NA
size: NA

CDR3: CASSQDPGTDTQYF
DNA: TGTGCCAGCAGCCAAGATCCAGGGACAGATACGCAGTATTTT
V: TRBV4-2
J: TRBJ2-3
D: NA
size: NA

CDR3: CASSPGTFNSPLHF
DNA: TGTGCCAGCTCCCCTGGGACATTTAATTCACCCCTCCACTTT
V: TRBV18
J: TRBJ1-6
D: NA
size: NA

CDR3: CASSGQGVPQANYGYTF
DNA: TGTGCCAGCAGCGGGCAGGGGGTCCCACAAGCTAACTATGGCTACACCTTC
V: TRBV9
J: TRBJ1-2
D: TRBD1
size: NA

CDR3: CASSSPMTGSDGYTF
DNA: TGTGCCAGCAGCTCACCAATGACAGGGTCGGATGGCTACACCTTC
V: TRBV7-9
J: TRBJ1-2
D: TRBD1
size: NA

CDR3: CASSVVAGTDTQYF
DNA: TGTGCCAGCAGCGTAGTAGCGGGCACAGATACGCAGTATTTT
V: TRBV9
J: TRBJ2-3
D: NA
size: NA

CDR3: CASSYGADYEQYF
DNA: TGTGCCAGCAGTTACGGGGCAGACTACGAGCAGTACTTC
V: TRBV6-5
J: TRBJ2-7
D: NA
size: NA

CDR3: CASSVYNTEAFF
DNA: TGTGCCAGCAGCGTATATAACACTGAAGCTTTCTTT
V: TRBV6-2/TRBV6-3
J: TRBJ1-1
D: NA
size: once

CDR3: CASSVASGGTNEKLFF
DNA: TGTGCCAGCAGCGTAGCTTCCGGAGGAACTAATGAAAAACTGTTTTTT
V: TRBV9
J: TRBJ1-4
D: NA
size: NA